This T cell receptor (beta chain) comes out of a study of T-cell memory formation after mild COVID-19. General study points: Researchers could not confirm that second-wave clones peaking on day 37 targeted SARS-CoV-2.

Germline CDR1 SQVTM, CDR2 ANQGSEA. The V gene lost 0 bases and the J gene lost 7 bases, with 15 bases spanning the gap. The CDR3 consists of 14 residues. Note on this clonotype: Its specificity is not known.

TCRdb ran MiXCR on the 5' RACE reads and lists one entry per CDR3 protein. The sample yields over 450,000 distinct CDR3 sequences, around 20% seen once. This TCR was recovered from an adult woman who had mild COVID-19 (a few samples of this study predate the infection). Cell type and time point are not known. Sequenced material: PBMCs or a T cell subset sorted from them (not recorded which). This chain links TRBV29-1 with TRBJ1-1; D not certain. The CDR3 region has the DNA TGCAGCGTTGAAGATTTAGGGCTTTGGGGTGAAGCTTTCTTT. It translates to CSVEDLGLWGEAFF.